What follows are 19 T cell receptor beta chains derived from one specimen sequenced in a study of shared clonotypes between healthy human individuals. Only in-frame clones appear in the TCRdb table, and some are missing; sequencing was by immunoSEQ multiplex PCR. The sample lists about 490,000 clones; 76% were seen once. Sample: PBMCs. The receptors shown here come from a woman aged 40-49 years in good health. Some clones in this sample may be carry-over from other donors' samples.

The chain recombines TRBV5-1 with TRBJ2-5; 9 positions agree with TRBD1. The CDR3 has 14 amino acids. CDR1 SGHRS and CDR2 YFSETQ come from the germline V gene. V shed 4 bases and J 5 bases; nucleotides not matched to a gene: 6. The DNA for the CDR3 is TGCGCCAGCAGCGGAGGGACAGGGATTGAGACCCAGTACTTC. As protein: CASSGGTGIETQYF.

The V and J genes are TRBV5-4 and TRBJ2-3, with a weak D call TRBD1 (6 bases). V was shortened by 1 base and J by 2 bases, with 11 bases between the two germline ends. The CDR3 has 15 residues. Germline CDR1 is SGHNT and CDR2 is YYREEE (reference sequence). The CDR3 nucleotides read TGTGCCAGCAGCTTGACAGGGCCCTACACAGATACGCAGTATTTT. Protein product: CASSLTGPYTDTQYF.

The gene calls are TRBV27 and TRBJ1-2; 8 positions match TRBD1. Germline values: CDR1 MNHEY, CDR2 SMNVEV (reference sequence). There are 13 residues in the CDR3. With 5 bases clipped from V and 6 bases from J, the junction kept 5 bases outside the gene matches. CDR3 coding DNA: TGTGCCAGCAGTACGACAGGGGTAAATGGCTACACCTTC. Its translation: CASSTTGVNGYTF.

The CDR3 DNA sequence: TGTGCCAGCAGCTTAGTGCTTAGCGGGAGTCGCGAGCAGTACTTC. Translation: CASSLVLSGSREQYF. The V call is TRBV7-2, the J call TRBJ2-7; 9 nucleotides align to TRBD2. The CDR3 spans 15 residues. Germline CDR1 is SGHTA and CDR2 is FQGNSA. With 1 base clipped from V and 6 bases from J, the junction kept 7 bases outside the gene matches.

For the CDR3, the DNA is TGCGCCAGCAGCTTTGGAGGGGAGACAGATACGCAGTATTTT. Its protein product is CASSFGGETDTQYF. The chain carries TRBV5-1 and TRBJ2-3; possibly TRBD2 for D (6 bases). Germline-derived CDR1 and CDR2 are SGHRS and YFSETQ. There are 14 residues in the CDR3. The V and J ends lost 2 bases and 3 bases respectively, with 10 bases between them. Full variable domain (outside the CDR3, taken from reference TRBV5-1 and TRBJ2-3): KAGVTQTPRYLIKTRGQQVTLSCSPISGHRSVSWYQQTPGQGLQFLFEYFSETQRNKGNFPGRFSGRQFSNSRSEMNVSTLELGDSALYLCASSFGGETDTQYFGPGTRLTVL.

To note about this clone: This CDR3 is also generated by other DNA sequences in the sample. The chain links TRBV30 to TRBJ2-7; D remains ambiguous. CDR1 GTSNPN and CDR2 SVGIG come from the germline V gene (reference sequence). Trimming took 3 bases from V and 0 from J, leaving 3 bases between them. This CDR3 contains 11 residues. CDR3 sequence reads: CAWSVSYEQYF. CDR3 in DNA: TGTGCCTGGAGCGTCTCCTACGAGCAGTACTTC.

The chain joins TRBV5-1 to TRBJ2-7; tentatively, D is TRBD1 (6 bases). V gave up 7 bases and J gave up 9 bases, with 20 bases separating them. The CDR3 has 13 residues. The germline CDR1 and CDR2 sequences are SGHRS and YFSETQ. The CDR3 loop is CASSGLGARGQYF. The CDR3 bases are TGCGCCAGCTCAGGACTGGGGGCGAGGGGGCAGTACTTC. Together with reference TRBV5-1 and TRBJ2-7, the CDR3 gives the full variable domain: KAGVTQTPRYLIKTRGQQVTLSCSPISGHRSVSWYQQTPGQGLQFLFEYFSETQRNKGNFPGRFSGRQFSNSRSEMNVSTLELGDSALYLCASSGLGARGQYFGPGTRLTVT.

The V call is TRBV5-5, the J call TRBJ1-1; no clear D gene. V lost 0 bases to trimming and J lost 1 base, with 4 bases between them. CDR3 length: 13 residues. Looked up from germline, CDR1 is SGHKS and CDR2 is YYEKEE (reference sequence). The CDR3 protein is CASSLDRNTEAFF. The DNA for the CDR3 is TGTGCCAGCAGCTTGGATCGGAACACTGAAGCTTTCTTT.

This clone was detected only once. The chain combines TRBV7-3 with TRBJ1-2, with 10 bases aligning to TRBD1. Trimming removed 4 bases from V and 7 bases from J; junction bases left unmatched: 3. The CDR3 extends over 13 amino acids. Germline CDR1 SGHTA, CDR2 FQGTGA. The CDR3 DNA sequence: TGTGCCAGCAGCTACGGGACAGGGGTTGGCTACACCTTC. Translation: CASSYGTGVGYTF.

V gene TRBV7-9 combines with J gene TRBJ2-7, with D perhaps being TRBD1 or TRBD2 (6 bases each). The CDR3 is made up of 15 amino acids. The germline gives CDR1 SEHNR, CDR2 FQNEAQ (reference sequence). V was clipped by 5 bases and J by 2 bases, with 16 bases between them. In DNA form, the CDR3 reads TGTGCCAGCAGCCCACGTCCGGGGGCAGCCTACGAGCAGTACTTC. Its protein is CASSPRPGAAYEQYF.

DNA for the CDR3: TGTGCCAGCAGCGTCGGGGCGGCGGGAGGGCCTTCAGATACGCAGTATTTT. Its translation: CASSVGAAGGPSDTQYF. The gene calls are TRBV9 and TRBJ2-3, with 9 nucleotides matching TRBD2. The V gene's germline CDR1 is SGDLS and CDR2 YYNGEE. The CDR3 extends over 17 amino acids. V dropped 2 bases and J dropped 4; count of bases not matched to a gene: 11.

The chain employs TRBV2 and TRBJ1-2; the match to TRBD1 covers 11 bases. Germline lookup yields CDR1 SNHLY and CDR2 FYNNEI. V shed 11 bases and J 4 bases; nucleotides not matched to a gene: 3. This CDR3 has 12 amino acids. As DNA, the CDR3 is TGTGCCGGGACAGGGGGGTCCTATGGCTACACCTTC. Its translation: CAGTGGSYGYTF.

The chain links TRBV13 to TRBJ2-7, with 8 bases lining up with TRBD2. V gave up 5 bases and J gave up 4 bases; unmatched junction bases: 7. CDR1 and CDR2 from the germline V gene are PRHDT and FYEKMQ (reference sequence). The CDR3 totals 14 residues. In DNA form, the CDR3 reads TGTGCCAGCAGCCCGCCACAGCGGGAGTACGAGCAGTACTTC. Encoded protein: CASSPPQREYEQYF.

The chain carries TRBV5-4 and TRBJ2-7; the D is unclear. In germline, CDR1 is SGHNT, CDR2 YYREEE (reference sequence). This CDR3 is built from 16 residues. Trimming removed 0 bases from V and 0 bases from J, with 13 bases in between. CDR3: CASSLAGGRSSYEQYF. In DNA form, the CDR3 reads TGTGCCAGCAGCTTGGCCGGCGGCAGGAGCTCCTACGAGCAGTACTTC.

V gene TRBV2 combines with J gene TRBJ1-3, with D possibly matching TRBD1 (5 bases). This CDR3 region has 14 residues. Between the trimmed V and J ends, which lost 4 bases and 4 bases, there was a span of 11 bases. Germline CDR1 and CDR2: SNHLY and FYNNEI. CDR3 sequence reads: CASSAGIGGNTIYF. The CDR3 nucleotides are TGTGCCAGCAGTGCAGGGATCGGCGGAAACACCATATATTTT. Drawing the rest from reference TRBV2 and TRBJ1-3, the complete variable domain is EPEVTQTPSHQVTQMGQEVILRCVPISNHLYFYWYRQILGQKVEFLVSFYNNEISEKSEIFDDQFSVERPDGSNFTLKIRSTKLEDSAMYFCASSAGIGGNTIYFGEGSWLTVV.

Worth noting for this clone: Other DNA sequences in the same sample also yield this CDR3. The chain combines TRBV5-1 with TRBJ2-3; D call uncertain. The V end was cut by 0 bases, the J end by 0 bases, with 8 bases between. Germline CDR1 SGHRS, CDR2 YFSETQ. This CDR3 spans 15 amino acids. This CDR3 reads CASSLEAGSTDTQYF. For the CDR3, the DNA is TGCGCCAGCAGCTTGGAAGCAGGCAGCACAGATACGCAGTATTTT.

V is TRBV7-8 and J is TRBJ2-1; no firm D call. The CDR3 is 17 residues long. Germline CDR1 SGHVS, CDR2 FQNEAQ. Trimming shortened V by 3 bases and J by 4 bases, and 19 bases separated the two germline ends. In nucleotides, the CDR3 is TGTGCCAGCAGCTTGCCGCGAGGTGGGTTCTCATACAATGAGCAGTTCTTC. It translates to CASSLPRGGFSYNEQFF.

V gene TRBV15 combines with J gene TRBJ2-5; D may correspond to TRBD1 or TRBD2 (5 bases each). The end of the DNA is better explained by TRBJ2-7, so the J call may be wrong. Germline loops: CDR1 LNHNV, CDR2 YYDKDF (reference sequence). The CDR3 has 14 amino acids. Here the CDR3 reads CATSSWDQTYEQYF. CDR3 DNA sequence: TGTGCCACCAGCAGTTGGGACCAAACCTACGAGCAGTACTTC.

The chain has TRBV5-1 and TRBJ2-2; no reliable D call. CDR3 size: 13 residues. Germline V CDR1 and CDR2: SGHRS, YFSETQ. V gave up 0 bases and J gave up 5 bases, with 5 bases separating them. CDR3 in DNA: TGCGCCAGCAGCTTGGAACGGACCGGGGAGCTGTTTTTT. This sequence encodes CASSLERTGELFF.